The subject of this entry is one TCR beta chain. The sample is drawn from a study of cytomegalovirus exposure and HLA in healthy donors. In the PCR, 60 Vbeta and 13 Jbeta primers were used. Measured with immunoSEQ multiplex PCR; TCRdb has only the in-frame clones, and not every one. This table has 120,000 or so clones, roughly 80% appearing once. The CDR3 is 19 residues long. Sequencing used PBMCs. The receptor was isolated from a man between 18 and 35 years old in good health and CMV-seropositive. The chain is built from TRBV21-1 and TRBJ1-3; the D call in the table, TRBD1, was not verified against the DNA. TRBV21-1 is a listed pseudogene. CDR3 amino acids: CASSKAVESRGTGVNTIYF. DNA for the CDR3: TGTGCCAGCAGCAAAGCAGTCGAGTCGCGGGGGACAGGGGTAAACACCATATATTTT.